This T cell receptor (beta chain) was sequenced in a study of blood T cell repertoires in COVID-19. Study in general: PBMCs, B-cell-depleted T cells, or T cells provided the cDNA or gDNA that made up the material.

Under the authors' procedure: Quantification of nucleated cells was approximated via reference gene primer amplification. TCRdb's table, derived via immunoSEQ multiplex PCR, lists solely in-frame clones and lacks some. That table furnishes V, J and clone size, whereas the DNA furnished D and trimming. The sample shows 45,000 to 55,000 clones, approximately 81% of them seen only once. The material sequenced was peripheral blood. The TCR comes from a man in his fifties with acute or convalescent COVID-19.

Here the CDR3 DNA reads TGTGCCAGCAGCCCCAGGACACATGGGGGGGAGCAGTACTTC. Translation: CASSPRTHGGEQYF. The chain joins TRBV7-2 to TRBJ2-7, with D possibly TRBD2 on 6 matching bases. CDR3 length equals 14 residues. Trimming pared 5 bases from V and 7 bases from J, leaving 18 bases between. The germline gives CDR1 SGHTA, CDR2 FQGNSA.